One and the same sample provided the 26 T cell receptor beta chains below, sequenced in a study of blood T cells in healthy people across ages. Primed by a sample-barcoded 5' primer and a J-beta primer mix, a second PCR proceeded for 7 to 11 cycles. In TCRdb, the 5' RACE reads were re-called with MiXCR into one record per CDR3 protein. The sample has 850,000 to 1,100,000 distinct CDR3 sequences, 35% to 40% seen once. Sequencing input: blood. Every receptor here comes from a man aged 18-30 years in good health.

The chain is built from TRBV7-8 and TRBJ2-1, with D possibly matching TRBD2 (6 bases). Trimming left V 10 bases short and J 7 bases short, with 11 bases between. This CDR3 region has 11 residues. Germline loops: CDR1 SGHVS, CDR2 FQNEAQ. The CDR3 DNA reads TGTGCCACCGCGGGGTGGAATGAGCAGTTCTTC. Its protein is CATAGWNEQFF.

V gene TRBV5-1 combines with J gene TRBJ2-1; D remains unclear. With 4 bases removed from V and 2 bases from J, the gap between germline ends came to 10 bases. Germline CDR1 reads SGHRS; CDR2 reads YFSETQ. The CDR3 length is 14 residues. The chain's CDR3 is CASSTVGAYNEQFF. Written as DNA, the CDR3 is TGCGCCAGCAGCACAGTGGGCGCCTACAATGAGCAGTTCTTC. Combining the CDR3 with reference TRBV5-1 and TRBJ2-1 gives the whole variable domain KAGVTQTPRYLIKTRGQQVTLSCSPISGHRSVSWYQQTPGQGLQFLFEYFSETQRNKGNFPGRFSGRQFSNSRSEMNVSTLELGDSALYLCASSTVGAYNEQFFGPGTRLTVL.

This clonotype came up many times. The CDR3 protein is CASSLTGASNQPQHF. CDR3 sequence (DNA): TGTGCCAGCAGTTTAACGGGGGCCAGCAATCAGCCCCAGCATTTT. This chain connects TRBV27 to TRBJ1-5, with D possibly TRBD1 on 6 matching bases. Germline assignment: CDR1 MNHEY and CDR2 SMNVEV (reference sequence). V dropped 2 bases and J dropped 1 base, with 9 bases sitting between them. This CDR3 region has 15 residues.

This clonotype has more than one count but fewer than ten. The gene calls are TRBV29-1 and TRBJ2-5, with unresolved D. V was clipped by 7 bases and J by 5 bases, with 8 bases between them. The germline V gene encodes CDR1 SQVTM and CDR2 ANQGSEA. The length of the CDR3 is 10 residues. CDR3 amino acids: CSAVVETQYF. In DNA, the CDR3 is TGCAGCGCCGTCGTGGAGACCCAGTACTTC.

The chain combines TRBV12-3 or TRBV12-4 with TRBJ1-6; 7 bases are shared with TRBD1. Germline trimming cut 6 bases from V and 7 bases from J; bases unmatched to any gene: 6. This CDR3 is 14 amino acids long. The CDR3 here is CASRRDRLNSPLHF. The CDR3 DNA follows: TGTGCCAGCAGACGGGACAGATTAAATTCACCCCTCCACTTT.

This clonotype came up a few times. The chain has TRBV15 and TRBJ2-3; no clear D. Germline loops: CDR1 LNHNV, CDR2 YYDKDF (reference sequence). Trimming pared 3 bases from V and 1 base from J, leaving 8 bases between. The CDR3 is made up of 14 amino acids. CDR3 sequence: CATSSQAGTDTQYF. CDR3 sequence (DNA): TGTGCCACCAGCAGTCAGGCTGGCACAGATACGCAGTATTTT.

V usage is TRBV14 and J usage is TRBJ2-3; D gene unclear. The V gene lost 1 base and the J gene lost 0 bases, with 8 bases spanning the gap. Germline CDR1 reads SGHDN; CDR2 reads FVKESK. This CDR3 has 15 residues. The CDR3 loop reads CASSQVGKSTDTQYF. The CDR3 DNA is TGTGCCAGCAGCCAAGTGGGCAAAAGCACAGATACGCAGTATTTT.

This clonotype was counted a few times. The J gene is TRBJ2-3, the V gene TRBV4-3; 7 bases map to TRBD2. Unmatched junction bases numbered 12, after V lost 3 bases and J lost 3 bases. This CDR3 is 17 amino acids long. Germline V gives CDR1 LGHNA, CDR2 YSLEER. Written as DNA, the CDR3 is TGCGCCAGCAGCCACTCTAAGCGGGGCGTTGGTACAGATACGCAGTATTTT. It encodes CASSHSKRGVGTDTQYF.

This clonotype was seen a few times. This sequence joins TRBV7-9 and TRBJ1-1, with D perhaps TRBD1 (5 bases). There are 15 residues in the CDR3. CDR1 and CDR2 (germline): SEHNR, FQNEAQ (reference sequence). With 1 base removed from V and 1 base from J, the gap between germline ends came to 10 bases. Written as DNA, the CDR3 is TGTGCCAGCAGCTTAGGCCCCCAGGGGAACACTGAAGCTTTCTTT. Protein sequence: CASSLGPQGNTEAFF.

This clonotype has only a few counts. The genes are TRBV2 and TRBJ1-4; D ambiguous. Germline V CDR1 and CDR2: SNHLY, FYNNEI. This CDR3 contains 15 residues. V lost 4 bases and J lost 5, with 14 bases in between. The CDR3 sequence is CASSVEVAENEKLFF. In DNA, the CDR3 is TGTGCCAGCAGTGTAGAGGTGGCAGAGAATGAAAAACTGTTTTTT.

The chain combines TRBV9 with TRBJ1-2; 9 nucleotides match TRBD1. Trimming at V came to 4 bases and at J to 8 bases, leaving 6 bases not matched to a gene. CDR1 and CDR2 (germline): SGDLS, YYNGEE. CDR3 length: 13 amino acids. The CDR3 reads CASSSRTGVGYTF. CDR3 nucleotides: TGTGCCAGCAGCTCCCGGACAGGGGTGGGCTACACCTTC.

This sequence joins TRBV5-5 and TRBJ2-5, with D maybe TRBD1 (6 bases). The V gene's germline CDR1 is SGHKS and CDR2 YYEKEE (reference sequence). V shed 3 bases and J shed 0 bases, with 12 bases lying between them. CDR3 size: 15 residues. CDR3 in amino acids: CASSSQTGNQETQYF. The CDR3 DNA sequence: TGTGCCAGCAGCTCGCAAACAGGGAACCAAGAGACCCAGTACTTC.

This clonotype was picked up a small number of times. Germline and junction disagree at one end, which may indicate a read error. The chain recombines TRBV4-3 with TRBJ1-4; no definite D call. Germline CDR1 and CDR2: LGHNA and YSLEER. The CDR3 contains 16 residues. In DNA form, the CDR3 reads TGCGCCAGTAGCCAAGATGGCAGAGGAACTAATGAAAAACTGTTTTTT. This codes for CASSQDGRGTNEKLFF.

In its sample, this clonotype was seen a few times. This chain links TRBV28 with TRBJ2-1; D may be TRBD1 (6 bases). V lost 7 bases to trimming and J lost 5 bases, with 12 bases between them. This CDR3 is built from 13 residues. Germline V gene sequence: CDR1 MDHEN, CDR2 SYDVKM. The CDR3 DNA reads TGTGCCAGCAACCCGGGACACAACAATGAGCAGTTCTTC. It codes for CASNPGHNNEQFF.

V is TRBV6-6 and J is TRBJ1-2; D not resolved. Germline V gene lookup returns CDR1 MNHNY and CDR2 SVGAGI (reference sequence). This CDR3 contains 15 residues. V lost 0 bases to trimming and J lost 4 bases, with 12 bases between them. The CDR3 is CASSYSPFGLYGYTF. DNA of the CDR3: TGTGCCAGCAGTTACTCCCCTTTCGGCCTCTATGGCTACACCTTC.

The chain uses TRBV24-1 and TRBJ1-2; the D gene is possibly TRBD1 (5 bases). The CDR3 loop spans 14 amino acids. V was shortened by 4 bases and J by 8 bases, with 16 bases between the two germline ends. Germline CDR1 reads KGHDR; CDR2 reads SFDVKD. The CDR3 region has the DNA TGTGCCACCAGTGACCTCGGGACCTCTATGGGCTACACCTTC. Amino acid sequence: CATSDLGTSMGYTF.

This chain connects TRBV7-9 to TRBJ2-1; D is tentatively TRBD1 or TRBD2 (5 bases each). V was shortened by 5 bases and J by 5 bases, with 13 bases between the two germline ends. The CDR3 is made up of 14 amino acids. CDR1 is SEHNR, CDR2 FQNEAQ, per germline (reference sequence). The CDR3 spells CASSARDLNNEQFF. Here the CDR3 DNA reads TGTGCCAGCAGCGCCCGGGACCTCAACAATGAGCAGTTCTTC.

This clonotype has a handful of counts. DNA of the CDR3: TGCAGTGCTCCGACAGGGAAAGGGGATGGCTACACCTTC. Residues: CSAPTGKGDGYTF. This chain uses TRBV20-1 with TRBJ1-2; 7 bases are shared with TRBD1. V shed 5 bases and J 6 bases; nucleotides not matched to a gene: 9. CDR1 and CDR2 from the germline V gene are DFQATT and SNEGSKA (reference sequence). This CDR3 has 13 residues.

This clonotype was seen only a few times. The V gene is TRBV28, the J gene TRBJ2-3, with unresolved D. With 6 bases removed from V and 1 base from J, the gap between germline ends came to 11 bases. The germline V gene encodes CDR1 MDHEN and CDR2 SYDVKM. The CDR3 consists of 14 residues. CDR3 nucleotide sequence: TGTGCCAGCAGCCAAGAGGACGGCACAGATACGCAGTATTTT. Protein: CASSQEDGTDTQYF.

As to this clonotype: One end of the junction fails to match germline, which may point to a read error. V gene TRBV7-2 combines with J gene TRBJ1-6; 7 bases align to TRBD1. Germline V gene data show CDR1 as SGHTA and CDR2 as FQGNSA. This CDR3 is 15 amino acids long. CDR3 amino acids: CASSLDRVGNSPLHF. CDR3 DNA: TGTGCCAGCAGTTTAGACAGGGTTGGGAATTCACCCCTCCACTTT.

This clonotype was counted at least ten times. This chain uses TRBV10-3 with TRBJ1-2; possibly TRBD1 for D (5 bases). V was pared by 3 bases and J by 7 bases, with 15 bases between. The CDR3 loop spans 14 amino acids. Germline-derived CDR1 and CDR2 are ENHRY and SYGVKD. CDR3 residues: CAISDGPGNLGYTF. The CDR3 coding sequence is TGTGCCATCAGTGATGGGCCAGGGAATCTTGGCTACACCTTC.

On this clonotype: One end of the junction is discordant with germline, which a read error may explain. The V call is TRBV20-1, the J call TRBJ1-1; D gene ambiguous. The CDR3 is 11 residues long. The germline gives CDR1 DFQATT, CDR2 SNEGSKA (reference sequence). This CDR3 is CSARRNAEAFF. As DNA, the CDR3 is TGCAGTGCTCGGAGGAACGCTGAAGCTTTCTTT.

This sequence joins TRBV14 and TRBJ2-5, with D uncertain. The CDR3 length is 12 residues. Germline assignment: CDR1 SGHDN and CDR2 FVKESK. V was clipped by 1 base and J by 11 bases, with 11 bases between them. CDR3 sequence: CASSQGEMGQYF. The CDR3 DNA is TGTGCCAGCAGCCAAGGGGAAATGGGGCAGTACTTC.

The count of this clonotype is one. This chain uses TRBV9 with TRBJ2-7; D gene unclear. Germline lookup yields CDR1 SGDLS and CDR2 YYNGEE. V dropped 1 base and J dropped 0 bases, with 14 bases sitting between them. The CDR3 sequence is 16 residues long. CDR3 bases: TGTGCCAGCAGCGTAAGAAGGCGCGACAACTCCTACGAGCAGTACTTC. It codes for CASSVRRRDNSYEQYF.

The rearrangement uses TRBV20-1 and TRBJ2-7; no clear D gene. Trimming cost V 5 bases and J 2 bases, with 19 bases left between them. The germline CDR1 and CDR2 sequences are DFQATT and SNEGSKA (reference sequence). The CDR3 runs 15 residues. The DNA for the CDR3 is TGCAGTGCTCCCGTCCGGTTCAGCCCCACCTACGAGCAGTACTTC. Translation: CSAPVRFSPTYEQYF.

This clonotype was found many times. The chain couples TRBV20-1 to TRBJ1-2, with TRBD1 as a possible D gene (6 bases). V lost 5 bases, J lost 4 bases, and 20 bases lay in between. The CDR3 loop spans 15 amino acids. From germline, CDR1 is DFQATT and CDR2 SNEGSKA (reference sequence). CDR3 sequence (DNA): TGCAGTGCTCCCGAACCAGACAGGACATCCTATGGCTACACCTTC. This sequence encodes CSAPEPDRTSYGYTF.